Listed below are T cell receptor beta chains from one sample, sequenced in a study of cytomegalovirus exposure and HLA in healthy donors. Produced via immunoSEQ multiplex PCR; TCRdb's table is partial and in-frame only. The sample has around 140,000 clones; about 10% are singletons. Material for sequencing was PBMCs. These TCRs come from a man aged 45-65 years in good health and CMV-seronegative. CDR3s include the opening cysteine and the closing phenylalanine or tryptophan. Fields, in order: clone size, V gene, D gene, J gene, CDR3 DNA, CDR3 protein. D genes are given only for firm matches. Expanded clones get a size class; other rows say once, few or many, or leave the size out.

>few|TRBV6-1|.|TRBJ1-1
TGTGCCAGCAGTGAAGCGACAGGTCTGGTGGCTTTCTTT
CASSEATGLVAFF
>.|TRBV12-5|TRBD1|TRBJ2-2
TGTGCTAGTGGGATGGGACAGGCGCACACCGGGGAGCTGTTTTTT
CASGMGQAHTGELFF
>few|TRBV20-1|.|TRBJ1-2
TGCAGTGCTAGATACGGCGGATACACCTTC
CSARYGGYTF
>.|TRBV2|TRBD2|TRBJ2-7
TGTGCCAGCAGTGTCCACTCTTTACTAGCGGGAGGGAGCGAGCAGTACTTC
CASSVHSLLAGGSEQYF
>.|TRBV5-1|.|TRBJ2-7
TGCGCCAGCAGCTTGGGTCAGAATTACGAGCAGTACTTC
CASSLGQNYEQYF
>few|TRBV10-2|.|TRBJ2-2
TGCGCCAGCAGTGAGTCTCTCGACACCGGGGAGCTGTTTTTT
CASSESLDTGELFF
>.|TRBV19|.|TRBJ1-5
TGTGCCACCCATAGGACGGGACTCAAAGGGGATCAGCCCCAGCATTTT
CATHRTGLKGDQPQHF
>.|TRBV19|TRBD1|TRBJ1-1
TGTGCCAGTAGTATAACAGGGGGCGAGAAAGCTTTCTTT
CASSITGGEKAFF
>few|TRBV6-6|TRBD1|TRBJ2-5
TGTGCCAGCAGTCCTCTAACAGGGGGAGAGACCCAGTACTTC
CASSPLTGGETQYF
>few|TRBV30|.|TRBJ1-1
TGTGCCTGGAGTGTAGGGGGTTCGAACACTGAAGCTTTCTTT
CAWSVGGSNTEAFF
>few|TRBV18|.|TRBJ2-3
TGTGCCAGCTCACCCCGGGGGTCAGATACGCAGTATTTT
CASSPRGSDTQYF
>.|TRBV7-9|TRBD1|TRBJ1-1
TGTGCCAGCAGCTCCGCGGACAGGCGAGACACTGAAGCTTTCTTT
CASSSADRRDTEAFF
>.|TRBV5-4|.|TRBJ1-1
TGTGCCAGCAGCTTGGGTCAGGGTGGGGTCACTGAAGCTTTCTTT
CASSLGQGGVTEAFF
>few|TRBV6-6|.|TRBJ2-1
TGTGCCAGCAATCGGTTCGGGGAAACGGGTGAGCAGTTCTTC
CASNRFGETGEQFF
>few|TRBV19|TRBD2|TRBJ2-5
TGTGCCAGTAGTACTGCATGGGCGGGGGAAAAAGAGACCCAGTACTTC
CASSTAWAGEKETQYF
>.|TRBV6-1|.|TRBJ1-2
TGTGCCAGCAGTGTCAGGGATGGCTACACCTTC
CASSVRDGYTF
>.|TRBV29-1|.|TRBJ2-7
TGCAGCGTTGAACAAAGGACAGCAGCTGACGGGGAGCAGTACTTC
CSVEQRTAADGEQYF
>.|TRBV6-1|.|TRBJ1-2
TGTGCCAGCAGTGAAGATGGAGGGCTCGGCTACACCTTC
CASSEDGGLGYTF
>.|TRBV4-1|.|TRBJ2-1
TGCGCCAGCAGCCAACCAGCGCAGAGCTCCTACAATGAGCAGTTCTTC
CASSQPAQSSYNEQFF
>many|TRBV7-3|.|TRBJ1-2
TGTGCCAGCAGCCCGGACAGAACTTATGGCTACACCTTC
CASSPDRTYGYTF
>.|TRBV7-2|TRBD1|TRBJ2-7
TGTGCCAGCAGCTTAACGACAGGGACCGAGCAGTACTTC
CASSLTTGTEQYF
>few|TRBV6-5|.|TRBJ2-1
TGTGCCAGCAGTTACTCCGCGGGGTCCAATGAGCAGTTCTTC
CASSYSAGSNEQFF
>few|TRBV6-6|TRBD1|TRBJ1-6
TGTGCCAGCAGGCCCCGGACAGGGTTGGATTATTCACCCCTCCACTTT
CASRPRTGLDYSPLHF
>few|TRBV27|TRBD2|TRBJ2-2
TGTGCCAGCAGAGCCGCGGGAGCGGGAACCACCGGGGAGCTGTTTTTT
CASRAAGAGTTGELFF
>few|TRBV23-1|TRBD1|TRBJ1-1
TGCGCCAGCAGTCTGACAGGGGGCAGGGCTGAAGCTTTCTTT
CASSLTGGRAEAFF
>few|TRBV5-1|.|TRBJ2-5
TGCGCCAGCAGCTTGGTTGAGAACCAAGAGACCCAGTACTTC
CASSLVENQETQYF
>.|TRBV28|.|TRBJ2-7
TGTGCCAGCAGCCGTACAGGGTTTCGTGGCGAGCAGTACTTC
CASSRTGFRGEQYF
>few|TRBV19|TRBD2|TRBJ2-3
TGTGCCAGTAGTAAGGGACTAGCGCAGACAGATACGCAGTATTTT
CASSKGLAQTDTQYF
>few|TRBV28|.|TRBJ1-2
TGTGCCAGCAGTTTTGTCGGGGGCTACACCTTC
CASSFVGGYTF
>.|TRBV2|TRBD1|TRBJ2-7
TGTGCCCAGCAGGCTACAGGACAGGGGTCCTACGAGCAGTACTTC
CAQQATGQGSYEQYF
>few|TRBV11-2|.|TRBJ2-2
TGTGCCAGCGGGACTCTATCTACTGGGGAGCTGTTTTTT
CASGTLSTGELFF
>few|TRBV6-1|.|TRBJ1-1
TGTGCCAGCAGTGATACAGGACGGATGAACACTGAAGCTTTCTTT
CASSDTGRMNTEAFF
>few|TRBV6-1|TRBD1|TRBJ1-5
TGTGCCAGCACTATGTCCCGGGACAGGGATCAGCCCCAGCATTTT
CASTMSRDRDQPQHF
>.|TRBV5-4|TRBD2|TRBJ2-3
TGTGCCAGCAGCTTGGAGGCTAGCGGGGGTCGGGATACGCAGTATTTT
CASSLEASGGRDTQYF
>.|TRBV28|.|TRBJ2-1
TGTGCCAGCAGTTTAGCGGCGGCCTACAATGAGCAGTTCTTC
CASSLAAAYNEQFF
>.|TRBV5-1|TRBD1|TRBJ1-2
TGCGCCAGCAGCTTGCCAGGGGGTAGTGACTATGGCTACACCTTC
CASSLPGGSDYGYTF
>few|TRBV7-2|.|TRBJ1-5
TGTGCCAGCAGTCCAAACGGTCAGCCCCAGCATTTT
CASSPNGQPQHF
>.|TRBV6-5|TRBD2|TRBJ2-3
TGTGCCAGCAGACTAGCGGGGGCAGATACGCAGTATTTT
CASRLAGADTQYF
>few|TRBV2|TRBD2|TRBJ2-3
TGTGCCAGCAGTGAAGAGGTAGTCCTAGCGGGGGGCCGCACAGATACGCAGTATTTT
CASSEEVVLAGGRTDTQYF
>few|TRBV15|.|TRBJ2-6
TGTGCCACCAGCCTCGGAGGGGATGGGGCCAACGTCCTGACTTTC
CATSLGGDGANVLTF
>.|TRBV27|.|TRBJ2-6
TGTGCCAGCAGTCGGACCAGGGTCGCTGGGGCCAACGTCCTGACTTTC
CASSRTRVAGANVLTF
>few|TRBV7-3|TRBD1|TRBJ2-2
TGTGCCAGCAGCACGGGACAGGGGAGAAACACCGGGGAGCTGTTTTTT
CASSTGQGRNTGELFF
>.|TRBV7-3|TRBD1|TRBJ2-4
TGTGCCAGCAGACAGGGGGCGTTTTACATTCAGTACTTC
CASRQGAFYIQYF
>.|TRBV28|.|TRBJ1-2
TGTGCCAGCAGTTTACAGGGGCCCGGGACGGGAACCTTC
CASSLQGPGTGTF
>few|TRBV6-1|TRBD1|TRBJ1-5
TGTGCCAGCAGAGTGACAGGGGGGGGACGTCAGCCCCAGCATTTT
CASRVTGGGRQPQHF
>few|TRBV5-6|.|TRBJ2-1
TGTGCCAGCCCCCCCTGCAATGAGCAGTTCTTC
CASPPCNEQFF
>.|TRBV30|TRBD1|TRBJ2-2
TGTGCCTTCAGACAGGGAAACACCGGGGAGCTGTTTTTT
CAFRQGNTGELFF
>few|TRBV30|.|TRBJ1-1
TGTGCCTGGAGTCTTGGTGGAGGGTGGAATGAAGCTTTCTTT
CAWSLGGGWNEAFF
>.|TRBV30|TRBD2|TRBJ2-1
TGTGCCTGGAGTGTGAGCGGGGGGGCCTATGAGCAGTTCTTC
CAWSVSGGAYEQFF
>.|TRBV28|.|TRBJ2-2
TGTGCCAGCAGACGAACAGATACTGGGGAGCTGTTTTTT
CASRRTDTGELFF
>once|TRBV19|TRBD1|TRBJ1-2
TGTGCCAGTAGTGCACCGGGACAGGGAATATACTATGGCTACACCTTC
CASSAPGQGIYYGYTF
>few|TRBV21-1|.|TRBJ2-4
TGTGCCAGCAGCAAAGAAGAGGTGCTAGCCAAAAACATTCAGTACTTC
CASSKEEVLAKNIQYF